The 19 T cell receptor beta chains below come from one sample, sequenced in a study of cytotoxic CD8 clonotypes in ibrutinib-treated CLL. Sequencing was performed with immunoSEQ multiplex PCR; in TCRdb, only in-frame clones are kept and a portion is missing. The data hold approximately 190,000 clones, with 70% to 75% observed a single time. Sequenced here: PBMCs, sampled after 12 months of ibrutinib treatment. The receptors come from a human donor with chronic lymphocytic leukemia.

The chain recombines TRBV6-6 with TRBJ1-1; perhaps TRBD1 as D (6 bases). Germline loops: CDR1 MNHNY, CDR2 SVGAGI (reference sequence). The CDR3 has 14 amino acids. The germline V and J ends were trimmed by 6 bases and 0 bases, with 11 bases remaining between them. The CDR3 protein is CASSPGGMNTEAFF. DNA for the CDR3: TGTGCCAGCAGCCCGGGGGGCATGAACACTGAAGCTTTCTTT.

The CDR3 nucleotides are TGTGCCAGCAGTTACACCAGAAGGATGAACACTGAAGCTTTCTTT. Its translation is CASSYTRRMNTEAFF. This sequence joins TRBV6-5 and TRBJ1-1; D not resolved. Trimming left V 2 bases short and J 0 bases short, with 10 bases between. CDR3 length: 15 amino acids. Looked up from germline, CDR1 is MNHEY and CDR2 is SVGAGI.

The chain carries TRBV28 and TRBJ1-2; 7 nucleotides line up with TRBD1. Losses at the gene ends were 6 bases for V and 4 bases for J; bases not matched to a gene: 11. Germline V gene lookup returns CDR1 MDHEN and CDR2 SYDVKM. This CDR3 is 15 amino acids long. CDR3 in amino acids: CASSPGTAWTYGYTF. CDR3 nucleotide sequence: TGTGCCAGCAGCCCCGGGACAGCCTGGACCTATGGCTACACCTTC.

J is TRBJ2-2 and V is TRBV11-2, with 10 bases identical to TRBD1. The CDR3 is 19 residues long. CDR1 and CDR2 from the germline V gene are SGHAT and FQNNGV. After removal of 5 bases from V and 4 bases from J, the junction contained 16 bases not matched to a gene. CDR3 coding DNA: TGTGCCAGCAGCCACCGGGACAGGGGTTTCCCAACCCTCACCGGGGAGCTGTTTTTT. It specifies CASSHRDRGFPTLTGELFF.

The gene calls are TRBV9 and TRBJ2-2; 8 bases are shared with TRBD1. Germline CDR1 and CDR2: SGDLS and YYNGEE. V was clipped by 3 bases and J by 2 bases; unmatched bases: 6. The CDR3 is made up of 16 amino acids. The CDR3 spells CASSDRGQGNTGELFF. CDR3 nucleotide sequence: TGTGCCAGCAGCGACAGAGGACAGGGAAACACCGGGGAGCTGTTTTTT.

The V gene is TRBV2, the J gene TRBJ2-3; D tentatively reads TRBD1 or TRBD2 (5 bases each). The CDR3 totals 14 residues. Germline lookup yields CDR1 SNHLY and CDR2 FYNNEI. Trimming left V 5 bases short and J 6 bases short, with 15 bases between. Here the CDR3 reads CASSRIPGADTQYF. CDR3 coding DNA: TGTGCCAGCAGTAGGATACCCGGGGCGGATACGCAGTATTTT. Complete variable domain (other parts from reference TRBV2 and TRBJ2-3): EPEVTQTPSHQVTQMGQEVILRCVPISNHLYFYWYRQILGQKVEFLVSFYNNEISEKSEIFDDQFSVERPDGSNFTLKIRSTKLEDSAMYFCASSRIPGADTQYFGPGTRLTVL.

V usage is TRBV30 and J usage is TRBJ2-7; TRBD1 agrees at 9 bases. With V trimmed by 0 bases and J by 0 bases, 9 bases remained unmatched. This CDR3 is built from 17 residues. Germline CDR1 is GTSNPN and CDR2 is SVGIG (reference sequence). CDR3 sequence: CAWSVTGTGIRSYEQYF. The CDR3 bases are TGTGCCTGGAGTGTCACCGGGACAGGGATTCGCTCCTACGAGCAGTACTTC.

The CDR3 loop is CASSQRQLLGNEQFF. The CDR3 nucleotides are TGTGCCAGCAGCCAAAGGCAGCTTCTCGGAAATGAGCAGTTCTTC. The V call is TRBV4-2, the J call TRBJ2-1; no definite D call. Germline V gives CDR1 LGHNA, CDR2 YNFKEQ. Trimming pared 2 bases from V and 7 bases from J, leaving 15 bases between. The CDR3 is 15 residues long.

The sample holds a few counts of this clone. The rearrangement links TRBV5-6 to TRBJ1-1; D is uncertain. The V gene lost 4 bases and the J gene lost 6 bases, with 16 bases spanning the gap. The germline V gene has CDR1 SGHDT and CDR2 YYEEEE. The CDR3 spans 14 residues. The CDR3 loop reads CASSPRPVDAEAFF. The CDR3 region has the DNA TGTGCCAGCAGCCCCCGCCCGGTTGATGCTGAAGCTTTCTTT.

This clone was seen at least ten times. J is TRBJ2-1 and V is TRBV6-1, with 8 positions matching TRBD1. This CDR3 is built from 14 residues. With V trimmed by 5 bases and J by 10 bases, 10 bases remained unmatched. The germline CDR1 and CDR2 sequences are MNHNS and SASEGT. CDR3 residues: CASSLQGARGEQFF. CDR3 in DNA: TGTGCCAGCAGTTTGCAGGGGGCGCGTGGGGAGCAGTTCTTC.

V gene TRBV7-2 combines with J gene TRBJ1-2; 8 nucleotides agree with TRBD1. Germline V CDR1 and CDR2: SGHTA, FQGNSA. V shed 2 bases and J 2 bases; nucleotides not matched to a gene: 7. This CDR3 has 16 amino acids. CDR3 coding DNA: TGTGCCAGCAGCTTAAAGTCAACAGGGGGGAACTATGGCTACACCTTC. Its protein is CASSLKSTGGNYGYTF. Supplemented by reference TRBV7-2 and TRBJ1-2, the full variable domain reads GAGVSQSPSNKVTEKGKDVELRCDPISGHTALYWYRQSLGQGLEFLIYFQGNSAPDKSGLPSDRFSAERTGGSVSTLTIQRTQQEDSAVYLCASSLKSTGGNYGYTFGSGTRLTVV.

This chain joins TRBV5-1 and TRBJ2-5, with 8 bases that match TRBD2. The CDR3 spans 14 residues. Trimming cost V 1 base and J 5 bases; bases outside gene matches: 4. CDR1 and CDR2 (germline): SGHRS, YFSETQ. The CDR3 loop reads CASSLIPGGETQYF. The CDR3 DNA reads TGCGCCAGCAGCTTGATCCCGGGGGGGGAGACCCAGTACTTC. Full variable domain (outside the CDR3, taken from reference TRBV5-1 and TRBJ2-5): KAGVTQTPRYLIKTRGQQVTLSCSPISGHRSVSWYQQTPGQGLQFLFEYFSETQRNKGNFPGRFSGRQFSNSRSEMNVSTLELGDSALYLCASSLIPGGETQYFGPGTRLLVL.

The chain couples TRBV7-6 to TRBJ1-5; 7 bases map to TRBD1. The CDR3 loop spans 16 amino acids. Per germline, CDR1 SGHVS and CDR2 FNYEAQ. J lost 0 bases, V lost 1 base, and 3 bases had no gene match. Written as DNA, the CDR3 is TGTGCCAGCAGCTTAGAGACAGGGTATAGCAATCAGCCCCAGCATTTT. Amino acids: CASSLETGYSNQPQHF. The full variable domain, rest sourced from reference TRBV7-6 and TRBJ1-5, is GAGVSQSPRYKVTKRGQDVALRCDPISGHVSLYWYRQALGQGPEFLTYFNYEAQQDKSGLPNDRFSAERPEGSISTLTIQRTEQRDSAMYRCASSLETGYSNQPQHFGDGTRLSIL.

The genes are TRBV5-1 and TRBJ1-4; maybe TRBD1 (5 bases). In germline, CDR1 is SGHRS, CDR2 YFSETQ. V lost 4 bases and J 7 bases, leaving 14 bases between the germline ends. This CDR3 comprises 14 residues. This chain's CDR3 is CASSTGGRGEKLFF. CDR3 in DNA: TGCGCCAGCAGCACAGGCGGTCGGGGTGAAAAACTGTTTTTT.

The gene calls are TRBV5-6 and TRBJ1-2; 8 bases line up with TRBD1. CDR3 size: 13 residues. Germline CDR1 SGHDT, CDR2 YYEEEE. V lost 4 bases, J lost 8 bases, and 7 bases stayed unmatched. For the CDR3, the DNA is TGTGCCAGCAGCCGTGACAGGGGCTGGGGCTACACCTTC. It codes for CASSRDRGWGYTF.

This clone was seen only once. The rearrangement uses TRBV19 and TRBJ2-7; TRBD1 matches at 8 bases. The CDR3 length is 16 residues. The germline V gene has CDR1 LNHDA and CDR2 SQIVND (reference sequence). V trimming: 5 bases; J trimming: 0 bases; junction bases outside the gene matches: 9. CDR3 sequence reads: CASSPSDRAISYEQYF. CDR3 DNA: TGTGCCAGTAGTCCCTCGGACAGGGCAATCTCCTACGAGCAGTACTTC.

V is TRBV7-2 and J is TRBJ1-2; weak D call: TRBD1 (5 bases). Trimming cost V 8 bases and J 2 bases, with 12 bases left between them. CDR3 length: 13 residues. Germline V gene sequence: CDR1 SGHTA, CDR2 FQGNSA. The CDR3 DNA reads TGTGCCAGCCGGGGGGTCCCCAACTATGGCTACACCTTC. It specifies CASRGVPNYGYTF.

This chain links TRBV7-8 with TRBJ1-2; D perhaps matches TRBD1 (6 bases). Germline loops: CDR1 SGHVS, CDR2 FQNEAQ. The length of the CDR3 is 17 residues. The V and J ends lost 5 bases and 0 bases respectively, with 19 bases between them. The DNA for the CDR3 is TGTGCCAGCAGCCCAACAGGGACCACCGGCGCTAACTATGGCTACACCTTC. Translation gives CASSPTGTTGANYGYTF.

The chain joins TRBV5-1 to TRBJ2-7; D may match TRBD1 or TRBD2 (5 bases each). CDR3 length: 14 amino acids. V was trimmed by 4 bases and J by 1 base, leaving 12 bases between them. The germline V gene encodes CDR1 SGHRS and CDR2 YFSETQ. This chain's CDR3 is CASSVGTNSYEQYF. As DNA, the CDR3 is TGCGCCAGCAGCGTAGGGACCAATTCCTACGAGCAGTACTTC.